This T cell receptor (beta chain) was documented in a study of cytomegalovirus exposure and HLA in healthy donors. Study-level points and caveats: Reports indicate that TCR beta sequences accurately predicted the HLA-A and HLA-B alleles of most subjects. Rare TCR sequences dominated, though some public TCRs recurred in many donors.

J was trimmed by 4 bases and V by 4 bases; bases with no gene match: 7. The CDR3 extends over 14 amino acids. Germline-derived CDR1 and CDR2 are SGHDT and YYEEEE. Remarks on this clone: Its cognate antigen is unknown.

Both 60 Vbeta primers and 13 Jbeta primers went into the PCR. Using immunoSEQ multiplex PCR, the repertoire was profiled, and TCRdb retains in-frame clones only, with some absent. Of 150,000 to 200,000 clones in the sample, 60% to 80% were seen once. This chain connects TRBV5-6 to TRBJ1-1; 7 nucleotides align to TRBD1. The TCR originated in a man between 50 and 59 years old in good health and CMV-seropositive. Sequenced: PBMCs. The CDR3 reads CASSLGGAGTEAFF. The CDR3 region has the DNA TGTGCCAGCAGCCTAGGGGGCGCCGGCACTGAAGCTTTCTTT.